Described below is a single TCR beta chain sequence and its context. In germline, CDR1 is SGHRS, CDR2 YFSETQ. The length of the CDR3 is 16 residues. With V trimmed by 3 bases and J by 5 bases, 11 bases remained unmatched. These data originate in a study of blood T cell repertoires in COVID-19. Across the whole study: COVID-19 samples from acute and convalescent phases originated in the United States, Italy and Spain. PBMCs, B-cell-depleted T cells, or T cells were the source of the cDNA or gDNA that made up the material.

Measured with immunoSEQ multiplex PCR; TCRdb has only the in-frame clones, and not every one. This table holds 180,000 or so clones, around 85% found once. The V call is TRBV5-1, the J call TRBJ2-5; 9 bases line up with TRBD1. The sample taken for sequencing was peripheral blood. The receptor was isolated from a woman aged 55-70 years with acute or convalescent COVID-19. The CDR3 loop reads CASSSFGTGTSETQYF. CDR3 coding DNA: TGCGCCAGCAGCTCCTTCGGGACAGGGACTTCCGAGACCCAGTACTTC.